This T cell receptor beta chain derives from a study of T cell clones after liver transplantation. The method was immunoSEQ multiplex PCR; TCRdb's version includes in-frame clones alone and lacks a portion of them. The data hold 95,000 to 130,000 clones, with 90% observed a single time. Germline V lookup: CDR1 MGHRA, CDR2 YSYEKL. The CDR3 extends over 13 amino acids. J was trimmed by 7 bases and V by 4 bases; bases with no gene match: 3. The chain uses TRBV4-1 and TRBJ2-2, with 7 positions matching TRBD2. This TCR derives from a human patient who received a liver transplant. Some T cells may be supplied by the graft donor. The specimen was CD4+ T cells from blood, collected 12 months after liver transplant. DNA for the CDR3: TGCGCCAGCAGCCTGCCGGGGGGCGGGGAGCTGTTTTTT. Its translation is CASSLPGGGELFF.